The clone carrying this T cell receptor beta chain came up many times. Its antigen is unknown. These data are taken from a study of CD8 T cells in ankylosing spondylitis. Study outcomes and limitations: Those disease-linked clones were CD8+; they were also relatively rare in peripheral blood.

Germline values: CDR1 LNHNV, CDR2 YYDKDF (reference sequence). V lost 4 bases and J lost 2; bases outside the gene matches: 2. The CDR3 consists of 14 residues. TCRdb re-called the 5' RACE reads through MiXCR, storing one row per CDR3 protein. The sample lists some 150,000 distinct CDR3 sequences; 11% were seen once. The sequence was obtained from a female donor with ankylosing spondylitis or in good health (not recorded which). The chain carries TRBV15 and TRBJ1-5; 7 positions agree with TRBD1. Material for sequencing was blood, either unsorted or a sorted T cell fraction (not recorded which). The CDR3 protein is CATSIGQGNQPQHF. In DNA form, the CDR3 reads TGTGCCACCAGCATAGGACAGGGCAATCAGCCCCAGCATTTT.